The 7 T cell receptor beta chains in this list originate from one sample, sequenced in a study of T cell repertoires in ileal Crohn's disease. TCRdb's copy holds only in-frame clones and misses some; the assay was immunoSEQ multiplex PCR. Of 15,000 to 20,000 clones in the sample, 70% to 90% were seen once. The sequencing sample was made of ileal tissue. The receptors shown here come from an adult with Crohn's disease.

The genes are TRBV19 and TRBJ2-7, with 8 bases matching TRBD2. Unmatched junction bases numbered 21, after V lost 8 bases and J lost 6 bases. Germline CDR1 LNHDA, CDR2 SQIVND (reference sequence). The length of the CDR3 is 17 residues. Here the CDR3 DNA reads TGTGCCAGTTCGATGTCGCTGGGAGGGACTAGTGGGTCCGAGCAGTACTTC. Its protein is CASSMSLGGTSGSEQYF. Drawing the rest from reference TRBV19 and TRBJ2-7, the complete variable domain is DGGITQSPKYLFRKEGQNVTLSCEQNLNHDAMYWYRQDPGQGLRLIYYSQIVNDFQKGDIAEGYSVSREKKESFPLTVTSAQKNPTAFYLCASSMSLGGTSGSEQYFGPGTRLTVT.

This chain joins TRBV29-1 and TRBJ2-3; 7 nucleotides line up with TRBD1. Germline CDR1 and CDR2: SQVTM and ANQGSEA. The CDR3 loop spans 14 amino acids. J lost 2 bases, V lost 5 bases, and 7 bases had no gene match. This CDR3 is CSVSRTGATDTQYF. CDR3 nucleotides: TGCAGCGTTTCCCGAACAGGGGCCACAGATACGCAGTATTTT.

This chain links TRBV5-1 with TRBJ2-2; D unresolved. This CDR3 is 12 amino acids long. With 3 bases removed from V and 4 bases from J, the gap between germline ends came to 4 bases. Per the germline V gene, CDR1 is SGHRS and CDR2 is YFSETQ. CDR3 DNA: TGCGCCAGCAGCTACGGCACCGGGGAGCTGTTTTTT. Translating it yields CASSYGTGELFF. The full variable domain, its missing parts supplied by reference TRBV5-1 and TRBJ2-2, is KAGVTQTPRYLIKTRGQQVTLSCSPISGHRSVSWYQQTPGQGLQFLFEYFSETQRNKGNFPGRFSGRQFSNSRSEMNVSTLELGDSALYLCASSYGTGELFFGEGSRLTVL.

The CDR3 DNA is TGTGCCAGCAGTCCGAACTTTCAGGGGCTTGGCTACACCTTC. It translates to CASSPNFQGLGYTF. The V gene is TRBV6-1, the J gene TRBJ1-2; maybe TRBD1 (6 bases). Trimming removed 5 bases from V and 7 bases from J, with 17 bases in between. Germline V CDR1 and CDR2: MNHNS, SASEGT. The CDR3 is 14 residues long.

A single count supports this clone. The chain has TRBV5-1 and TRBJ1-2; 7 positions agree with TRBD1. Germline V gene data show CDR1 as SGHRS and CDR2 as YFSETQ. Trimming cost V 0 bases and J 8 bases; bases outside gene matches: 7. The length of the CDR3 is 14 residues. The CDR3 region has the DNA TGCGCCAGCAGCTTGGCCGACAGGGTGGGCGGCTACACCTTC. As protein: CASSLADRVGGYTF.

The chain joins TRBV11-3 to TRBJ2-1, with TRBD1 identical over 8 bases. From germline, CDR1 is SGHNT and CDR2 YENEEA. The CDR3 covers 15 residues. J gave up 4 bases and V 5 bases, and 7 bases lay outside the gene matches. The CDR3 coding sequence is TGTGCCAGCAGCCAGGGTCAGGGGGCTTACAATGAGCAGTTCTTC. Translating gives CASSQGQGAYNEQFF.

This clone was recorded a few times. The chain is built from TRBV5-6 and TRBJ2-5, with 9 bases lining up with TRBD1. With 0 bases clipped from V and 1 base from J, the junction kept 4 bases outside the gene matches. From germline, CDR1 is SGHDT and CDR2 YYEEEE. The CDR3 is 16 residues long. Written as DNA, the CDR3 is TGTGCCAGCAGCTTGGTACGGGACAGGGCCCAAGAGACCCAGTACTTC. It specifies CASSLVRDRAQETQYF. The variable domain in full, with the rest retrieved from reference TRBV5-6 and TRBJ2-5, is DAGVTQSPTHLIKTRGQQVTLRCSPKSGHDTVSWYQQALGQGPQFIFQYYEEEERQRGNFPDRFSGHQFPNYSSELNVNALLLGDSALYLCASSLVRDRAQETQYFGPGTRLLVL.